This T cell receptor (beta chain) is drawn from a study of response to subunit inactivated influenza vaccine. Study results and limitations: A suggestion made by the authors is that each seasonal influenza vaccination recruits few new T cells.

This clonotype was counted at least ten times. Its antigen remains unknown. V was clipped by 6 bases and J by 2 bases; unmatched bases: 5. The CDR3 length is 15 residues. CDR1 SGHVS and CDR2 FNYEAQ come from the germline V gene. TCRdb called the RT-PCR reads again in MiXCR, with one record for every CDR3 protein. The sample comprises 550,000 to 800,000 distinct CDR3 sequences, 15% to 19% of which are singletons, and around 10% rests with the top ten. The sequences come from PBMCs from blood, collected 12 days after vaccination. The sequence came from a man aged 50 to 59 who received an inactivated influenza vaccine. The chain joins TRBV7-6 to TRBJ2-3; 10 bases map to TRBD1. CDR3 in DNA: TGTGCCAGCAGGATGACAGGGGGCCTCACAGATACGCAGTATTTT. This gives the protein CASRMTGGLTDTQYF.